This TCR beta chain is from a study of CD8 T cells in ankylosing spondylitis. TCRdb independently ran MiXCR on the 5' RACE reads; one entry per CDR3 protein. The table records over 400,000 distinct CDR3 sequences, 25% to 30% of them present only once. V dropped 9 bases and J dropped 7 bases, with 21 bases sitting between them. The CDR3 consists of 15 residues. Whole-study results and caveats: Blood of patients with ankylosing spondylitis appeared to be characterized by a TCR beta motif of several highly homologous variants.

This clonotype was detected only a few times. The antigen is unknown. The receptor was isolated from a male donor with ankylosing spondylitis. The rearrangement links TRBV12-3 or TRBV12-4 to TRBJ2-2; tentative D call: TRBD1 (5 bases). Sequences were obtained from blood, either unsorted or a sorted T cell fraction (not recorded which). The CDR3 DNA sequence: TGTGCCAGGCGACCCGGGCAGGGATATGGCGGGGAGCTGTTTTTT. Translating it yields CARRPGQGYGGELFF.